The 10 T cell receptor beta chains given below trace back to one sample, sequenced in a study of T cells in Graves' hyperthyroidism and ophthalmopathy (dated by TCRdb to between 2018 and 2021). Library construction relied on multiplex PCR. The instrument given in TCRdb is Illumina HiSeq 2000. Amplification of TCR beta CDR3 regions was carried out from RNA transcripts. The first round of RT-PCR for the TCR CDR3 was performed with the HTBI primer set and the Qiagen OneStep RT-PCR kit. In TCRdb, the public reads were trimmed at Q25 with fastp and aligned with MiXCR, with productive beta chains retained. One record per CDR3 amino acid sequence lists the most common genes and DNA. The table for this sample lists hundreds of thousands of distinct CDR3 sequences; more than 11% of them were counted only once. The ten top clones hold 20% to 25% of the sample. Sample: blood. All receptors derive from a woman aged 30 to 39 with Graves' hyperthyroidism.

This clonotype has ten or more counts. The J gene is TRBJ2-1, the V gene TRBV19; D tentatively reads TRBD1 or TRBD2 (5 bases each). Looked up from germline, CDR1 is LNHDA and CDR2 is SQIVND (reference sequence). The CDR3 contains 14 residues. Trimming removed 7 bases at V and 4 bases at J, with 14 bases between. The CDR3: CASKPGTNYNEQFF. Written as DNA, the CDR3 is TGTGCCAGTAAGCCCGGGACCAATTACAATGAGCAGTTCTTC. The complete variable domain, with remaining parts taken from reference TRBV19 and TRBJ2-1, reads DGGITQSPKYLFRKEGQNVTLSCEQNLNHDAMYWYRQDPGQGLRLIYYSQIVNDFQKGDIAEGYSVSREKKESFPLTVTSAQKNPTAFYLCASKPGTNYNEQFFGPGTRLTVL.

The chain couples TRBV6-2 or TRBV6-3 to TRBJ2-1; 7 bases agree with TRBD2. The CDR3 is 16 amino acids. The V gene's germline CDR1 is MNHEY and CDR2 SVGEGT. The V gene end was trimmed by 2 bases and the J gene end by 6 bases; junction bases not matched to a gene: 10. The CDR3 coding sequence is TGTGCCAGCAGTTACCGGAGGGCGGGAGTAGGCAATGAGCAGTTCTTC. It encodes CASSYRRAGVGNEQFF.

This clonotype is medium-sized in the sample. The chain couples TRBV12-3 or TRBV12-4 to TRBJ2-3, with no clear D. V shed 7 bases and J shed 6 bases, with 8 bases lying between them. This CDR3 comprises 11 residues. CDR3 sequence (DNA): TGTGCCAGCACCTTGGGGGATACGCAGTATTTT. This translates into CASTLGDTQYF.

A remark on this clonotype: A much larger clone lies a single base off, so this may be a read error. The chain uses TRBV5-1 and TRBJ2-3; D is unclear. Trimming shortened V by 2 bases and J by 7 bases, and 14 bases separated the two germline ends. The germline gives CDR1 SGHRS, CDR2 YFSETQ. This CDR3 contains 14 residues. CDR3 sequence: CASSLRVTGHTQYF. The CDR3 DNA reads as TGCGCCAGCAGCTTACGGGTGACTGGGCATACGCAGTATTTT.

This clonotype was observed a few times. The DNA of the CDR3 is TGTGCCAGCAGCCACCTCCCTGGGCCTAGCGGACAAGAGACCCAGTACTTC. Amino acid sequence: CASSHLPGPSGQETQYF. The J gene is TRBJ2-5, the V gene TRBV3-1, with 7 bases identical to TRBD2. Trimming at V came to 3 bases and at J to 2 bases, leaving 12 bases not matched to a gene. The CDR3 sequence is 17 residues long. Germline CDR1 reads LGHDT; CDR2 reads YNNKEL (reference sequence).

Regarding this clonotype: This sequence may be a read error, since a much larger clone differs from it by one base. The chain joins TRBV5-1 to TRBJ2-1, with 7 bases matching TRBD1. Germline V gives CDR1 SGHRS, CDR2 YFSETQ. This CDR3 comprises 14 residues. The CDR3 DNA reads TGCGCCAGCAGCAACAGGGGTGCCGGCAATGAGCAGCTCTTC. Translating gives CASSNRGAGNEQLF.

This clonotype occurred once. The V and J genes are TRBV29-1 and TRBJ2-7; possible D gene TRBD2, 5 bases. The CDR3 runs 11 residues. Trimming took 3 bases from V and 4 from J, leaving 7 bases between them. Germline CDR1 SQVTM, CDR2 ANQGSEA. The CDR3 sequence is CSVDEGYEQYF. In nucleotides, the CDR3 is TGCAGCGTTGATGAGGGATACGAGCAGTACTTC.

In regard to this clonotype: A much larger clone lies a single base off, so this may be a read error. The CDR3 ends on some other residue instead of the conserved phenylalanine or tryptophan, so this is likely a read error. The rearrangement uses TRBV2 and TRBJ2-4; D gene uncertain. Germline CDR1 SNHLY, CDR2 FYNNEI. This CDR3 spans 13 amino acids. The CDR3 here is CVNAAVAQNIQYL. CDR3 nucleotides: TGTGTCAATGCCGCGGTGGCACAAAACATTCAGTACCTC.

The chain couples TRBV15 to TRBJ2-7; D is uncertain. Germline loops: CDR1 LNHNV, CDR2 YYDKDF (reference sequence). The CDR3 is 14 amino acids. V was pared by 1 base and J by 3 bases, with 10 bases between. The DNA for the CDR3 is TGTGCCACCAGCAGAGGCTCCCACCGCTACGAGCAGTACTTC. Protein product: CATSRGSHRYEQYF.

This clonotype was counted ten times or more. This chain joins TRBV20-1 and TRBJ2-5; the D gene is possibly TRBD1 (6 bases). CDR3 length: 13 amino acids. Germline V gene data show CDR1 as DFQATT and CDR2 as SNEGSKA (reference sequence). V was cut by 5 bases and J by 2 bases, with 12 bases left in between. CDR3 coding DNA: TGCAGTGCTGGACAGCTACCTCAAGAGACCCAGTACTTC. Translated, it gives CSAGQLPQETQYF.